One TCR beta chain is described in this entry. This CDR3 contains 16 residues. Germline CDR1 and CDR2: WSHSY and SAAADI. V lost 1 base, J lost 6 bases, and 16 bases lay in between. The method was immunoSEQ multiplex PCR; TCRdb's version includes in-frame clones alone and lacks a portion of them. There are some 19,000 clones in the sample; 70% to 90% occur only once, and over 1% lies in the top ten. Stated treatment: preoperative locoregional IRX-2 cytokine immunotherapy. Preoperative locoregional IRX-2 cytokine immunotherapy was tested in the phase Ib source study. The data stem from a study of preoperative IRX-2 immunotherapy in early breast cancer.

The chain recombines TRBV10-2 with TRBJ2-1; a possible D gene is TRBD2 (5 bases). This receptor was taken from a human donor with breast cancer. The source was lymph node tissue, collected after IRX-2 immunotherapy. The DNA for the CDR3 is TGCGCCAGCAGTGAGTACGGGGAGAGAACTATCAATGAGCAGTTCTTC. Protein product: CASSEYGERTINEQFF.